The entry below gives a single TCR beta chain sequence along with its context. Its antigen is undetermined. Germline values: CDR1 SGDLS, CDR2 YYNGEE. The CDR3 has 16 residues. The trim removed 3 bases at V and 4 bases at J, leaving 10 bases unmatched. This entry is derived from a study of cytomegalovirus exposure and HLA in healthy donors. Overall study results and limits: Excluded: some indistinguishable V segments such as TRBV6-2 and TRBV6-3.

Amplification used 60 Vbeta primers and 13 Jbeta primers. Measured with immunoSEQ multiplex PCR; TCRdb has only the in-frame clones, and not every one. The ten top clones account for roughly 1%, within a sample of some 120,000 clones. Material: PBMCs. The rearrangement links TRBV9 to TRBJ1-3; 7 positions match TRBD1. The source is a man between 18 and 35 years old in good health and CMV-seronegative. Here the CDR3 DNA reads TGTGCCAGCAGCGCGCTGACAGGGCGAAACGGAAACACCATATATTTT. Protein: CASSALTGRNGNTIYF.